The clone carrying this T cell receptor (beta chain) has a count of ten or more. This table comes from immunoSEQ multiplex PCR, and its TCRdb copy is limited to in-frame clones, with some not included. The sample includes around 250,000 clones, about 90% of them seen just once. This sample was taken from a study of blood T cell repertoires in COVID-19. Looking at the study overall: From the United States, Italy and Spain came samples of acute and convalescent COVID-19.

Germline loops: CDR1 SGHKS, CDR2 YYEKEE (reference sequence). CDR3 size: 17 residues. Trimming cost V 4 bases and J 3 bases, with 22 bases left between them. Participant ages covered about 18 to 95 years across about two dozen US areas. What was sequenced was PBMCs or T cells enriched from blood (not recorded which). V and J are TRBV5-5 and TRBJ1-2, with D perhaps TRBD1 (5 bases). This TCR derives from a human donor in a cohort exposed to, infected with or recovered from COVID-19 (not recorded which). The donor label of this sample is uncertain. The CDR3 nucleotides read TGTGCCAGCAGCCGGACTGGGGCCCCGGGCGGGGACTATGGCTACACCTTC. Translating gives CASSRTGAPGGDYGYTF.